This TCR beta chain was observed in a study of neurological immune-mediated disorders. The length of the CDR3 is 15 residues. V shed 6 bases, J shed 8 bases, and the junction held 7 bases outside the gene matches. CDR1 and CDR2 from the germline V gene are MDHEN and SYDVKM. Via MiXCR, TCRdb re-called the 5' RACE reads, giving one row per CDR3 protein. The table shows approximately 82,000 distinct CDR3 sequences, with 14% occurring only once. This clonotype was recorded at least ten times. This chain joins TRBV28 and TRBJ2-1; 13 bases are a match to TRBD2. The sequenced material came from PBMCs. The TCR comes from a woman aged 50 to 60 in good health. CDR3 in DNA: TGTGCCAGCAGGACAACTAGCGGGAGGGCCTATGAGCAGTTCTTC. Its translation: CASRTTSGRAYEQFF.